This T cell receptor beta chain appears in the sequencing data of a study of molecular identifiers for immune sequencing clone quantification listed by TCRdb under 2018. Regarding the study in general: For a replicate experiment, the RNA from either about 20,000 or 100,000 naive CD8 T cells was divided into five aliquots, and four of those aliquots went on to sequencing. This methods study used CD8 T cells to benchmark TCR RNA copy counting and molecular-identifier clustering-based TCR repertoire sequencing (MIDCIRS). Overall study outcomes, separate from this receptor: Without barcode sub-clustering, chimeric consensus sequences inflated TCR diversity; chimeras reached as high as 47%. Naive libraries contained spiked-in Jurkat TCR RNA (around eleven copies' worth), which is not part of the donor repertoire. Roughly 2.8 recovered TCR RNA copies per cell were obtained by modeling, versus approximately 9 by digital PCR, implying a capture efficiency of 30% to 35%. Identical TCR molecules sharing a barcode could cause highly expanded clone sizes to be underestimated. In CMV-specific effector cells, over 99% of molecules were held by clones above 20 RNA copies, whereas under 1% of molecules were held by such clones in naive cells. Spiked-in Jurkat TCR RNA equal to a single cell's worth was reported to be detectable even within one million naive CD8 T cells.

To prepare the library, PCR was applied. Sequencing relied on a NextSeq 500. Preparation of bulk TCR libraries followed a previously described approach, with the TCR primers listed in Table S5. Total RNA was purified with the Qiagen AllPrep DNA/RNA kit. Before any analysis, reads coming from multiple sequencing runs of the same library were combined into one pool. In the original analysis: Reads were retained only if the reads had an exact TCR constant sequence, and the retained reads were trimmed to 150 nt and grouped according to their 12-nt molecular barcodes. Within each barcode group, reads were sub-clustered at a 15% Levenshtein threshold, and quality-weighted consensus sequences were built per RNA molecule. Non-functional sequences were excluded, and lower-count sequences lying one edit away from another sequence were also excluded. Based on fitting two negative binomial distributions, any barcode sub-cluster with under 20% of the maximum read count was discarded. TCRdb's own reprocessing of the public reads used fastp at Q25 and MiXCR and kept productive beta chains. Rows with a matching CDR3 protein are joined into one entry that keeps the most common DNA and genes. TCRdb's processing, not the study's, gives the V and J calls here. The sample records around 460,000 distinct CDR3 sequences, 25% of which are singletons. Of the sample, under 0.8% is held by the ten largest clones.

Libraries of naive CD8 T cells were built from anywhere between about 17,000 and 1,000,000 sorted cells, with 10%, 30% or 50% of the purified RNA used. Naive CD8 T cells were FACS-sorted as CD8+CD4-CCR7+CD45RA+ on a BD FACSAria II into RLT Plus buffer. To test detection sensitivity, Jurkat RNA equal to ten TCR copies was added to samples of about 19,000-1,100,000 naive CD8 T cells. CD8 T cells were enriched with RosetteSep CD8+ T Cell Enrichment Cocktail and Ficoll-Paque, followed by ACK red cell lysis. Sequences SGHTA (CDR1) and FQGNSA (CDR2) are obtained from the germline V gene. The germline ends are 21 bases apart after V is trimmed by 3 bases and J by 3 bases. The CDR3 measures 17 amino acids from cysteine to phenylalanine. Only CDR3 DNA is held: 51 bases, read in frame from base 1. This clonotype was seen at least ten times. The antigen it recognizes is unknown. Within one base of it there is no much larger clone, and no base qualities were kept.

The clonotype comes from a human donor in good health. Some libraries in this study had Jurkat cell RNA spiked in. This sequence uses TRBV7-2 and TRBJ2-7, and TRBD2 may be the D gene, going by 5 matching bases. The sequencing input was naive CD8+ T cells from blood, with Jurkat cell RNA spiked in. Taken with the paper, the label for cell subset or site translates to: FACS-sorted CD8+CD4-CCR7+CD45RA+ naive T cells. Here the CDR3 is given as CASSFKPGVAPYYEQYF. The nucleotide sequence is TGTGCCAGCAGCTTTAAGCCCGGAGTAGCGCCTTACTACGAGCAGTACTTC.